These 7 T cell receptor beta chains share one sample of origin, sequenced in a study of CD8 T cells in ankylosing spondylitis. Antigens of these TCRs are unknown. General study findings and limits: Under 10 highly homologous variants formed a TCR beta motif that appeared characteristic of ankylosing spondylitis blood.

TCRdb itself ran the 5' RACE reads through MiXCR, one entry per CDR3 protein. The sample shows under 950,000 distinct CDR3 sequences, under 20% of them seen only once. Sequenced: blood, either unsorted or a sorted T cell fraction (not recorded which). The origin of the receptors is a male donor with ankylosing spondylitis.

This clonotype has just a few counts. The chain carries TRBV5-1 and TRBJ2-3; 9 nucleotides match TRBD1. V trimming: 1 base; J trimming: 4 bases; junction bases outside the gene matches: 4. Germline V gene data show CDR1 as SGHRS and CDR2 as YFSETQ. The CDR3 is 15 residues long. The CDR3 DNA sequence: TGCGCCAGCAGCTTGCCGGGACAGGGAGCAGATACGCAGTATTTT. It specifies CASSLPGQGADTQYF.

The genes are TRBV5-6 and TRBJ2-2, with 7 bases that match TRBD2. CDR3 length equals 14 residues. The germline V gene has CDR1 SGHDT and CDR2 YYEEEE. After removal of 6 bases from V and 4 bases from J, the junction contained 6 bases not matched to a gene. The CDR3 sequence is CASTPWEGTGELFF. CDR3 nucleotide sequence: TGTGCCAGCACCCCTTGGGAGGGCACCGGGGAGCTGTTTTTT.

This chain uses TRBV7-2 with TRBJ2-2; D not certain. Trimming pared 5 bases from V and 1 base from J, leaving 11 bases between. This CDR3 comprises 15 residues. Germline V gene data show CDR1 as SGHTA and CDR2 as FQGNSA. This CDR3 reads CASSDGPMNTGELFF. CDR3 bases: TGTGCCAGCAGCGACGGGCCCATGAACACCGGGGAGCTGTTTTTT. Full variable domain (remainder filled in from reference TRBV7-2 and TRBJ2-2): GAGVSQSPSNKVTEKGKDVELRCDPISGHTALYWYRQSLGQGLEFLIYFQGNSAPDKSGLPSDRFSAERTGGSVSTLTIQRTQQEDSAVYLCASSDGPMNTGELFFGEGSRLTVL.

This clonotype showed up many times. The chain employs TRBV28 and TRBJ2-2; D uncertain. The CDR3 loop spans 15 amino acids. The ends were cut back, 5 bases at V and 2 bases at J, with 12 bases in the middle. CDR1 is MDHEN and CDR2 is SYDVKM in the germline V gene. CDR3 sequence reads: CASSAPPFNTGELFF. CDR3 DNA: TGTGCCAGCAGTGCCCCCCCCTTTAACACCGGGGAGCTGTTTTTT.

This chain uses TRBV3-1 with TRBJ1-2; no clear D gene. Per the germline V gene, CDR1 is LGHDT and CDR2 is YNNKEL (reference sequence). The CDR3 sequence is 13 residues long. V lost 4 bases, J lost 6 bases, and 12 bases lay in between. The CDR3 protein is CASSPGRYDGYTF. The CDR3 DNA is TGTGCCAGCAGCCCTGGACGCTACGATGGCTACACCTTC.

This clonotype was counted between two and nine times. This sequence joins TRBV20-1 and TRBJ1-1; a weak D match, TRBD1 (6 bases). CDR1 DFQATT and CDR2 SNEGSKA come from the germline V gene (reference sequence). CDR3 size: 11 residues. V lost 6 bases and J lost 8, with 13 bases in between. CDR3 residues: CSAMTTGEAFF. The CDR3 DNA sequence: TGCAGTGCGATGACAACAGGGGAAGCTTTCTTT.

The chain has TRBV4-1 and TRBJ2-7; unclear D gene. Germline loops: CDR1 MGHRA, CDR2 YSYEKL. Trimming shortened V by 0 bases and J by 5 bases, and 14 bases separated the two germline ends. CDR3 size: 15 residues. CDR3 sequence: CASSQEHPRNDEQYF. CDR3 coding DNA: TGCGCCAGCAGCCAAGAACACCCGAGAAACGACGAGCAGTACTTC.